These T cell receptor beta chains were read from a single sample in a study of blood T cells in healthy people across ages. TCRdb ran MiXCR on the 5' RACE reads and lists one entry per CDR3 protein. The sample holds roughly 1,800,000 distinct CDR3 sequences; less than 50% are singletons and the top ten take approximately 2.1%. Sequencing was performed on blood. The receptor set was obtained from a woman aged 40 to 50 in good health. Both conserved end residues are part of each CDR3. Each record gives: clone size, D gene, V gene, J gene, CDR3 DNA, CDR3 protein. D genes are given only for firm matches. Clone size is given for some rows only: seen once, a few or many times, or a class if the clone is expanded.

abundance: .
d_gene: .
v_gene: TRBV6-1
j_gene: TRBJ1-2
CDR3nt: TGTGCCAGCAGTGATTACACCTTC
CDR3aa: CASSDYTF

abundance: many
d_gene: .
v_gene: TRBV7-2
j_gene: TRBJ2-3
CDR3nt: TGTGCCAGCAGCTTCCCGACTAGCACAGATACGCAGTATTTT
CDR3aa: CASSFPTSTDTQYF

abundance: .
d_gene: .
v_gene: TRBV6-5
j_gene: TRBJ1-6
CDR3nt: TGTGCCAGCACGCCGGCGGAGGGGCGGAATTCACCCCTCCACTTT
CDR3aa: CASTPAEGRNSPLHF

abundance: once
d_gene: .
v_gene: TRBV20-1
j_gene: TRBJ1-2
CDR3nt: TGCAGTGCTAGAGATATAGCCAAGGTGGAGGGATCGTTGGGCTACACCTTC
CDR3aa: CSARDIAKVEGSLGYTF

abundance: few
d_gene: TRBD1
v_gene: TRBV5-1
j_gene: TRBJ1-4
CDR3nt: TGCGCCAGCAGCCAACCCGGGACAGGTGAAAAACTGTTTTTT
CDR3aa: CASSQPGTGEKLFF

abundance: .
d_gene: .
v_gene: TRBV20-1
j_gene: TRBJ2-3
CDR3nt: TGCAGTGCTGGAGACTTGGCGGTTGGCACAGATACGCAGTATTTT
CDR3aa: CSAGDLAVGTDTQYF

abundance: .
d_gene: .
v_gene: TRBV7-2
j_gene: TRBJ2-1
CDR3nt: TGTGCCAGCAGCTTTAGACGGCTAGCAGAGAATGAGCAGTTCTTC
CDR3aa: CASSFRRLAENEQFF

abundance: .
d_gene: .
v_gene: TRBV4-3
j_gene: TRBJ2-3
CDR3nt: TGCGCCAGCTCTAGGGGAGCAATGCCCTCCCGCACAGATACGCAGTATTTT
CDR3aa: CASSRGAMPSRTDTQYF

abundance: .
d_gene: .
v_gene: TRBV7-9
j_gene: TRBJ2-7
CDR3nt: TGTGCCAGCAGCTTACCGGGCCATGCGGTCGAGCAGTACTTC
CDR3aa: CASSLPGHAVEQYF

abundance: few
d_gene: TRBD2
v_gene: TRBV4-2
j_gene: TRBJ2-1
CDR3nt: TGTGCCAGCAGCCCCCGCCCCACCGGGACTACGAGCGGGGAGCAGTTCTTC
CDR3aa: CASSPRPTGTTSGEQFF

abundance: few
d_gene: .
v_gene: TRBV28
j_gene: TRBJ1-2
CDR3nt: TGTGCCAGCGAGACGTTGGGGCGCGGTTCATTCACCTTC
CDR3aa: CASETLGRGSFTF

abundance: .
d_gene: .
v_gene: TRBV5-1
j_gene: TRBJ2-1
CDR3nt: TGCGCCAGCAGCTACTCAGATAGCGGAACTTCCTACAATGAGCAGTTCTTC
CDR3aa: CASSYSDSGTSYNEQFF

abundance: once
d_gene: .
v_gene: TRBV6-1
j_gene: TRBJ1-2
CDR3nt: TGTGCCAGCAGTGACTTCGGGGGATACGGCTACACCTTC
CDR3aa: CASSDFGGYGYTF

abundance: .
d_gene: .
v_gene: TRBV28
j_gene: TRBJ2-5
CDR3nt: TGTGCCAGCAGTTCCAACAGGGCGATTTTGCAAGAGACCCAGTACTTC
CDR3aa: CASSSNRAILQETQYF

abundance: .
d_gene: TRBD1
v_gene: TRBV7-2
j_gene: TRBJ2-1
CDR3nt: TGTGCCAGCAGCTTAGGGTCCGGGACAGGGGGCCAAAATGAGCAGTTCTTC
CDR3aa: CASSLGSGTGGQNEQFF

abundance: .
d_gene: .
v_gene: TRBV5-1
j_gene: TRBJ2-1
CDR3nt: TGCGCCAGCAGCCGAAGGGGGGAGAGCTCCTACAATGAGCAGTTCTTC
CDR3aa: CASSRRGESSYNEQFF

abundance: .
d_gene: TRBD1
v_gene: TRBV9
j_gene: TRBJ1-2
CDR3nt: TGTGCCAGCAGCGTAACCGACAGGGGTGACTATGGCTACACCTTC
CDR3aa: CASSVTDRGDYGYTF

abundance: .
d_gene: TRBD2
v_gene: TRBV9
j_gene: TRBJ2-1
CDR3nt: TGTGCCAGCAGCGTAGTTAGCGGGGGGGCCGGTGAGCAGTTCTTC
CDR3aa: CASSVVSGGAGEQFF

abundance: .
d_gene: TRBD1
v_gene: TRBV2
j_gene: TRBJ1-6
CDR3nt: TGTGCCAGCATAAGGGACAGCCTCTCAAATTCACCCCTCCACTTT
CDR3aa: CASIRDSLSNSPLHF

abundance: .
d_gene: .
v_gene: TRBV27
j_gene: TRBJ2-7
CDR3nt: TGTGCCAGCAGCGCTTACTCCCCGATGACTTACGAGCAGTACTTC
CDR3aa: CASSAYSPMTYEQYF

abundance: .
d_gene: .
v_gene: TRBV6-6
j_gene: TRBJ2-5
CDR3nt: TGTGCCAGCAGTTACCTGACTCTGAGCGCGGCAGAGACCCAGTACTTC
CDR3aa: CASSYLTLSAAETQYF

abundance: .
d_gene: .
v_gene: TRBV7-2
j_gene: TRBJ1-2
CDR3nt: TGTGCCAGCAGCTTAAAGGGGGATAGTGGCTACACCTTC
CDR3aa: CASSLKGDSGYTF

abundance: once
d_gene: .
v_gene: TRBV7-2
j_gene: TRBJ1-6
CDR3nt: TGTGCCAGCAGCTTAGTCCCAGCAGGGGATAATTCACCCCTCCACTTT
CDR3aa: CASSLVPAGDNSPLHF

abundance: .
d_gene: .
v_gene: TRBV20-1
j_gene: TRBJ1-2
CDR3nt: TGCAGTGCTAGAGCCCCGGGGTACTTGGGAGGCTACACCTTC
CDR3aa: CSARAPGYLGGYTF

abundance: .
d_gene: .
v_gene: TRBV12-3/TRBV12-4
j_gene: TRBJ2-1
CDR3nt: TGTGCCGGCAGTTTTAAGACAGACTCCTACAATGAGCAGTTCTTC
CDR3aa: CAGSFKTDSYNEQFF

abundance: .
d_gene: TRBD1
v_gene: TRBV9
j_gene: TRBJ1-4
CDR3nt: TGTGCCAGCAGCGCCCCGGGACAGGGCGGAGAAAAACTGTTTTTT
CDR3aa: CASSAPGQGGEKLFF

abundance: few
d_gene: .
v_gene: TRBV10-3
j_gene: TRBJ1-5
CDR3nt: TGTGCCACGGGGGACCTTGTTAATCAGCCCCAGCATTTT
CDR3aa: CATGDLVNQPQHF

abundance: .
d_gene: .
v_gene: TRBV5-1
j_gene: TRBJ1-4
CDR3nt: TGCGCCAGCAGGCCAGACGCAGCTAATGAAAAACTGTTTTTT
CDR3aa: CASRPDAANEKLFF

abundance: .
d_gene: TRBD1
v_gene: TRBV20-1
j_gene: TRBJ2-5
CDR3nt: TGCAGTGCTTCCGGGACAGGGGAACAAGAGACCCAGTACTTC
CDR3aa: CSASGTGEQETQYF

abundance: .
d_gene: .
v_gene: TRBV12-3/TRBV12-4
j_gene: TRBJ2-4
CDR3nt: TGTGCCAGCAGTACAGAACACAGCCTAGCCAAAAACATTCAGTACTTC
CDR3aa: CASSTEHSLAKNIQYF

abundance: few
d_gene: .
v_gene: TRBV12-3/TRBV12-4
j_gene: TRBJ2-6
CDR3nt: TGTGCCAGCAGTTTGGGGTCCCTGGGGACTGGGGCCAACGTCCTGACTTTC
CDR3aa: CASSLGSLGTGANVLTF

abundance: .
d_gene: .
v_gene: TRBV6-2/TRBV6-3
j_gene: TRBJ2-7
CDR3nt: TGTGCCAGCAGAGCCAGTTTACGATGGGGCTCCTACGAGCAGTACTTC
CDR3aa: CASRASLRWGSYEQYF

abundance: .
d_gene: .
v_gene: TRBV7-9
j_gene: TRBJ2-3
CDR3nt: TGTGCCAGCAGCTCCAGGGATGGGGAGTTAAATACGCAGTATTTT
CDR3aa: CASSSRDGELNTQYF

abundance: .
d_gene: .
v_gene: TRBV27
j_gene: TRBJ1-2
CDR3nt: TGTGCCAGCGGTTCACCCTCCGCCGGGAACTATGGCTACACCTTC
CDR3aa: CASGSPSAGNYGYTF

abundance: .
d_gene: TRBD2
v_gene: TRBV6-2/TRBV6-3
j_gene: TRBJ2-5
CDR3nt: TGTGCCAGCAGGGGGGAGGGACTGCAAGAGACCCAGTACTTC
CDR3aa: CASRGEGLQETQYF

abundance: once
d_gene: .
v_gene: TRBV25-1
j_gene: TRBJ2-5
CDR3nt: TGTGCCAGCAGCGAAGGGAGGAGACAGGGAGTTGAGACCCAGTACTTC
CDR3aa: CASSEGRRQGVETQYF

abundance: .
d_gene: TRBD2
v_gene: TRBV20-1
j_gene: TRBJ2-3
CDR3nt: TGCAGTGAACTAGCGGGGAGAGATACGCAGTATTTT
CDR3aa: CSELAGRDTQYF

abundance: .
d_gene: .
v_gene: TRBV12-3/TRBV12-4
j_gene: TRBJ2-5
CDR3nt: TGTGCCAGCAATACGGACAGCACAATCCAAGAGACCCAGTACTTC
CDR3aa: CASNTDSTIQETQYF

abundance: few
d_gene: TRBD1
v_gene: TRBV5-6
j_gene: TRBJ2-7
CDR3nt: TGTGCCAGCAGCCCGATGACAGGGAATAGGGAGCAGTACTTC
CDR3aa: CASSPMTGNREQYF

abundance: .
d_gene: .
v_gene: TRBV15
j_gene: TRBJ2-5
CDR3nt: TGTGCCACCAGCCGCCGGGACGGGCAAGAGACCCAGTACTTC
CDR3aa: CATSRRDGQETQYF

abundance: once
d_gene: TRBD1
v_gene: TRBV7-9
j_gene: TRBJ1-1
CDR3nt: TGTGCCAGCAGCAAGACAGGGATCACTGAAGCTTTCTTT
CDR3aa: CASSKTGITEAFF

abundance: .
d_gene: .
v_gene: TRBV7-2
j_gene: TRBJ2-1
CDR3nt: TGTGCCAGCAGCTTAGGGGGCAGAGATTACAATGAGCAGTTCTTC
CDR3aa: CASSLGGRDYNEQFF

abundance: .
d_gene: .
v_gene: TRBV7-9
j_gene: TRBJ2-1
CDR3nt: TGTGCCAGCAGCCCCCCCCCAGGGGATGAGCAGTTCTTC
CDR3aa: CASSPPPGDEQFF

abundance: .
d_gene: TRBD1
v_gene: TRBV20-1
j_gene: TRBJ2-1
CDR3nt: TGCAGTGCTAGGTCGGGACAGCTCAATGAGCAGTTCTTC
CDR3aa: CSARSGQLNEQFF

abundance: few
d_gene: .
v_gene: TRBV6-2/TRBV6-3
j_gene: TRBJ2-3
CDR3nt: TGTGCCAGCGGGACACCTCGTGCTAGCACAGATACGCAGTATTTT
CDR3aa: CASGTPRASTDTQYF

abundance: .
d_gene: TRBD1
v_gene: TRBV2
j_gene: TRBJ1-5
CDR3nt: TGTGCCAGCAGGGGGGACAGGGAGCCGCAGCAGCCCCAGCATTTT
CDR3aa: CASRGDREPQQPQHF

abundance: many
d_gene: TRBD2
v_gene: TRBV4-2
j_gene: TRBJ2-3
CDR3nt: TGTGCCAGCAGCCAAGACGTGGGACTAGCCGGCACAGATACGCAGTATTTT
CDR3aa: CASSQDVGLAGTDTQYF

abundance: .
d_gene: TRBD1
v_gene: TRBV20-1
j_gene: TRBJ1-2
CDR3nt: TGCAGTGCTAGCGGGACAGGGCACTATGGCTACACCTTC
CDR3aa: CSASGTGHYGYTF

abundance: few
d_gene: TRBD1
v_gene: TRBV7-9
j_gene: TRBJ2-7
CDR3nt: TGTGCCAGCAGTTTGGGACAGGGTATTGACGAGCAGTACTTC
CDR3aa: CASSLGQGIDEQYF

abundance: .
d_gene: TRBD1
v_gene: TRBV6-2/TRBV6-3
j_gene: TRBJ2-7
CDR3nt: TGTGCCAGCAGTGATCCGGGACAGGGTTACGATGAGCAGTACTTC
CDR3aa: CASSDPGQGYDEQYF

abundance: .
d_gene: TRBD2
v_gene: TRBV20-1
j_gene: TRBJ2-1
CDR3nt: TGCAGTGCGGTGGGACTAGCGGGGTTGCACAATGAGCAGTTCTTC
CDR3aa: CSAVGLAGLHNEQFF

abundance: .
d_gene: TRBD1
v_gene: TRBV20-1
j_gene: TRBJ2-5
CDR3nt: TGCAGTGCTAGAGCTTTGGGCAGGGGGCAGGAGACCCAGTACTTC
CDR3aa: CSARALGRGQETQYF

abundance: .
d_gene: TRBD1
v_gene: TRBV5-6
j_gene: TRBJ2-7
CDR3nt: TGTGCCAGCGGCCCTCGACAGGGGAGAAACGAGCAGTACTTC
CDR3aa: CASGPRQGRNEQYF

abundance: .
d_gene: TRBD2
v_gene: TRBV2
j_gene: TRBJ2-7
CDR3nt: TGTGCCAGCAGTGAGGGACTAGCGGAAGCCCTTAGGGAGCAGTACTTC
CDR3aa: CASSEGLAEALREQYF

abundance: .
d_gene: .
v_gene: TRBV7-2
j_gene: TRBJ2-1
CDR3nt: TGTGCCAACAGCTTACGGGAGCTATCCTACAACGAGCAGTTCTTC
CDR3aa: CANSLRELSYNEQFF

abundance: .
d_gene: .
v_gene: TRBV10-1
j_gene: TRBJ2-5
CDR3nt: TGCGCCAGCAGTGAGCGGCGGCGCGAGACCCAGTACTTC
CDR3aa: CASSERRRETQYF

abundance: few
d_gene: .
v_gene: TRBV28
j_gene: TRBJ2-7
CDR3nt: TGTGCCAGCACCCTTCAGGGCTCCTACGAGCAGTACTTC
CDR3aa: CASTLQGSYEQYF

abundance: .
d_gene: .
v_gene: TRBV6-5
j_gene: TRBJ2-1
CDR3nt: TGTGCCAGCACGGCAGGGGACAATGAGCAGTTCTTC
CDR3aa: CASTAGDNEQFF